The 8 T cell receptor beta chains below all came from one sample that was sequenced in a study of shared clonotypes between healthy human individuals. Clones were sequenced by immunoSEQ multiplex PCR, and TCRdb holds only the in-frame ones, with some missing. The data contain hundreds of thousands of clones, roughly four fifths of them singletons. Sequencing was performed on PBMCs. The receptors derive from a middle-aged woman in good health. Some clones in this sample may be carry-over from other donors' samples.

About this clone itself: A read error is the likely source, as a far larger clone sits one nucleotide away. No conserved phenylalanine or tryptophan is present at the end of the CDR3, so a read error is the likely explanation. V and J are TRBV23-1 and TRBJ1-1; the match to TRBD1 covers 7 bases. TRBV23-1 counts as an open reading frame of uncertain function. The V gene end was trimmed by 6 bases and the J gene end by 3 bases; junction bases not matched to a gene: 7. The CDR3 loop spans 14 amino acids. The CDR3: CASSPQGRYTEAFL. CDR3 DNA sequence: TGCGCCAGCAGCCCACAGGGGAGGTACACTGAAGCTTTCCTT.

CDR3 DNA: TGTGCCAGCAGTTTAATCGACAGAGAGAACACTGAAGCTTTCTTT. It codes for CASSLIDRENTEAFF. V and J are TRBV27 and TRBJ1-1; possibly TRBD1 for D (5 bases). The length of the CDR3 is 15 residues. V was cut by 2 bases and J by 1 base, with 11 bases left in between. Germline V lookup: CDR1 MNHEY, CDR2 SMNVEV (reference sequence).

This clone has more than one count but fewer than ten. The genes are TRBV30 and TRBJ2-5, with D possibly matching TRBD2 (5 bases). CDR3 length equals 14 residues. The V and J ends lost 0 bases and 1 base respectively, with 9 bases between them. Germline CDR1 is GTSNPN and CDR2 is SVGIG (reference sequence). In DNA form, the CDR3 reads TGTGCCTGGAGTGTATATCGGGGCCAAGAGACCCAGTACTTC. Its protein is CAWSVYRGQETQYF.

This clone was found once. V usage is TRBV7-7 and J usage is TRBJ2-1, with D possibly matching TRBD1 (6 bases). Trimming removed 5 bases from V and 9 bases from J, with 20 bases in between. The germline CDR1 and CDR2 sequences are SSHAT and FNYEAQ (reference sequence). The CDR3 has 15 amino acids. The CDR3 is CASSTQLTGIGEQFF. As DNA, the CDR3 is TGTGCCAGCAGCACCCAACTTACAGGGATAGGTGAGCAGTTCTTC.

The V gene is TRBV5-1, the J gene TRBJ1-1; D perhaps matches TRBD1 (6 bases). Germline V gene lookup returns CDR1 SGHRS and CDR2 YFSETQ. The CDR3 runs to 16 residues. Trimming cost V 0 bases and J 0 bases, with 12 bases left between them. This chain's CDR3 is CASSLASGALNTEAFF. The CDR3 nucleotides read TGCGCCAGCAGCTTGGCCTCGGGGGCACTGAACACTGAAGCTTTCTTT. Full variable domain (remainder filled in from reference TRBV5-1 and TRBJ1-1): KAGVTQTPRYLIKTRGQQVTLSCSPISGHRSVSWYQQTPGQGLQFLFEYFSETQRNKGNFPGRFSGRQFSNSRSEMNVSTLELGDSALYLCASSLASGALNTEAFFGQGTRLTVV.

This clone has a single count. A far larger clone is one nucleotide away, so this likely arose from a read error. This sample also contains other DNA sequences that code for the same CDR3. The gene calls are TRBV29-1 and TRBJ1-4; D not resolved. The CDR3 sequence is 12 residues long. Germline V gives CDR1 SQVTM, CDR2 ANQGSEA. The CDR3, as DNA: TGTAGCGCTGGAGAATCGGATGAAAAACTGTTTTTT. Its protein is CSAGESDEKLFF.

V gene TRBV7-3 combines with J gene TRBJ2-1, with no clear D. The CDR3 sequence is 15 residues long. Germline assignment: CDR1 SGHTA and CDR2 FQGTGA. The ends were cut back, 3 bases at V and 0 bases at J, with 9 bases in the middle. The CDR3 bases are TGTGCCAGCAGCTTTTACCAGAGCTCCTACAATGAGCAGTTCTTC. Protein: CASSFYQSSYNEQFF. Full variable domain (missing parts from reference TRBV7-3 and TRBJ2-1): GAGVSQTPSNKVTEKGKYVELRCDPISGHTALYWYRQSLGQGPEFLIYFQGTGAADDSGLPNDRFFAVRPEGSVSTLKIQRTERGDSAVYLCASSFYQSSYNEQFFGPGTRLTVL.

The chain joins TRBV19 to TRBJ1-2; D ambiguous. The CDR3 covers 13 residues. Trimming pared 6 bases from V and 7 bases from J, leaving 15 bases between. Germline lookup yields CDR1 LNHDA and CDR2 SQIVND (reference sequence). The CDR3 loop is CASRNGRSGGYTF. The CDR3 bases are TGTGCCAGTAGAAATGGACGGTCCGGTGGCTACACCTTC.